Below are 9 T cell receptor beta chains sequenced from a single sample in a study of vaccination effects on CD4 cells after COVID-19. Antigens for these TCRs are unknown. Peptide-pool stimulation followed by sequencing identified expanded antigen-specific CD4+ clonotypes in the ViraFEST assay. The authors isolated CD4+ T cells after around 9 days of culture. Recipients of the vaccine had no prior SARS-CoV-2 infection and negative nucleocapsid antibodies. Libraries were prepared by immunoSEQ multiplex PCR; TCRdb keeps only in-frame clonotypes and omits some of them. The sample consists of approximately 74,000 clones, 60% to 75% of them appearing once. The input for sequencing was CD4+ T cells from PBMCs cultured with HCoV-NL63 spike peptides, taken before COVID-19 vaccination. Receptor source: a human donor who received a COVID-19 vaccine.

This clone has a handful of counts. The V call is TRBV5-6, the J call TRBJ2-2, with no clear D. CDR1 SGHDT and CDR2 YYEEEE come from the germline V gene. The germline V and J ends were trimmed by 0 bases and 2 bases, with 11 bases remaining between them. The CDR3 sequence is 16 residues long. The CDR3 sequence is CASSLEATSNTGELFF. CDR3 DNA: TGTGCCAGCAGCTTGGAGGCTACTTCAAACACCGGGGAGCTGTTTTTT. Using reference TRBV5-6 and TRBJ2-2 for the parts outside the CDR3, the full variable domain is DAGVTQSPTHLIKTRGQQVTLRCSPKSGHDTVSWYQQALGQGPQFIFQYYEEEERQRGNFPDRFSGHQFPNYSSELNVNALLLGDSALYLCASSLEATSNTGELFFGEGSRLTVL.

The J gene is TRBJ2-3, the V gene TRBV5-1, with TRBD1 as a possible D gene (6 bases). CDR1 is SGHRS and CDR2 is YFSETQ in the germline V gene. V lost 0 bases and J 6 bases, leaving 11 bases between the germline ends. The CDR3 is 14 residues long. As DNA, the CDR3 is TGCGCCAGCAGCTTGGGGGGACACGGGGATACGCAGTATTTT. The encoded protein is CASSLGGHGDTQYF. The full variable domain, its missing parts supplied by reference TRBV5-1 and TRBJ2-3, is KAGVTQTPRYLIKTRGQQVTLSCSPISGHRSVSWYQQTPGQGLQFLFEYFSETQRNKGNFPGRFSGRQFSNSRSEMNVSTLELGDSALYLCASSLGGHGDTQYFGPGTRLTVL.

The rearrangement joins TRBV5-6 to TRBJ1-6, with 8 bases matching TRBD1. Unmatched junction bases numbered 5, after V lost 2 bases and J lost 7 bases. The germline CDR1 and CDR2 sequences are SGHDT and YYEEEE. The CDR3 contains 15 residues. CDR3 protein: CASSLEDRENSPLHF. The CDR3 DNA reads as TGTGCCAGCAGCTTAGAGGACAGGGAAAATTCACCCCTCCACTTT.

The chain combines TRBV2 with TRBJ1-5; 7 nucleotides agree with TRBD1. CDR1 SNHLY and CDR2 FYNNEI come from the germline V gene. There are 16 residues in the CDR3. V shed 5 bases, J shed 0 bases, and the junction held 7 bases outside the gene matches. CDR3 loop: CASSYDRAYSNQPQHF. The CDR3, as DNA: TGTGCCAGCAGTTACGACAGGGCCTATAGCAATCAGCCCCAGCATTTT.

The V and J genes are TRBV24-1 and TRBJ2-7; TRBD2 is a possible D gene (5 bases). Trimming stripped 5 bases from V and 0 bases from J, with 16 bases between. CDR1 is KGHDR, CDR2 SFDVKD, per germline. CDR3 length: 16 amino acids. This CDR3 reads CATSAPGKECSYEQYV. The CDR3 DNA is TGTGCCACCAGTGCCCCCGGGAAAGAATGCTCCTACGAGCAGTACGTC.

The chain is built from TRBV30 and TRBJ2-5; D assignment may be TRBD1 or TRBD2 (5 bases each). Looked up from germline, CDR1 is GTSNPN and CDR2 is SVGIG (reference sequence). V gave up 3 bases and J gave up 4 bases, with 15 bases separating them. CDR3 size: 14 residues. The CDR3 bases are TGTGCCTGGAGCGGGGCCCTCGTGAGAGAGACCCAGTACTTC. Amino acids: CAWSGALVRETQYF. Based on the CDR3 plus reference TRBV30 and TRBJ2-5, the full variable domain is SQTIHQWPATLVQPVGSPLSLECTVEGTSNPNLYWYRQAAGRGLQLLFYSVGIGQISSEVPQNLSASRPQDRQFILSSKKLLLSDSGFYLCAWSGALVRETQYFGPGTRLLVL.

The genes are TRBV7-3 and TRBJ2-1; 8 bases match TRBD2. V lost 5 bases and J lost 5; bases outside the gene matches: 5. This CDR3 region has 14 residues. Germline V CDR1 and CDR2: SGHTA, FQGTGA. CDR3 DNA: TGTGCCAGCAGCCCCGGGGGGGCCAACAATGAGCAGTTCTTC. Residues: CASSPGGANNEQFF.

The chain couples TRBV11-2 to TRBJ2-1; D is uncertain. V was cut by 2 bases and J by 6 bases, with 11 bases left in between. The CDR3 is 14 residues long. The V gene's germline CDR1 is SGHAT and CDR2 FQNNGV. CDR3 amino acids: CASSLLGGSNEQFF. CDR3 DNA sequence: TGTGCCAGCAGCTTACTAGGCGGCTCCAATGAGCAGTTCTTC. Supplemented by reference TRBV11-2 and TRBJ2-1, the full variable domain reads EAGVAQSPRYKIIEKRQSVAFWCNPISGHATLYWYQQILGQGPKLLIQFQNNGVVDDSQLPKDRFSAERLKGVDSTLKIQPAKLEDSAVYLCASSLLGGSNEQFFGPGTRLTVL.

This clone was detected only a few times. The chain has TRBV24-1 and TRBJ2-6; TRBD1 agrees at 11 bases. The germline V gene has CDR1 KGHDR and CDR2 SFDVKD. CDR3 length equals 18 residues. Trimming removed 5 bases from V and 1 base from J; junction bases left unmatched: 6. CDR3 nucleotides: TGTGCCACCAGTGCAACGGGACAGGGGGAATCTGGGGCCAACGTCCTGACTTTC. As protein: CATSATGQGESGANVLTF.